This TCR beta chain was retrieved from a study of blood T cell repertoires in COVID-19. Some clones are missing from TCRdb's copy, which holds only in-frame ones; the method was immunoSEQ multiplex PCR. This sample has 110,000 to 150,000 clones, with approximately 90% found just once. J lost 5 bases, V lost 5 bases, and 8 bases had no gene match. This CDR3 has 14 residues. Germline-derived CDR1 and CDR2 are SGHTA and FQGNSA. The sample was peripheral blood. V and J are TRBV7-2 and TRBJ2-5; 7 nucleotides line up with TRBD2. The receptor was derived from a man in his 60s with active or convalescent COVID-19. The CDR3 bases are TGTGCCAGCAGCGACGGGCGGGGGTCCGAGACCCAGTACTTC. Protein product: CASSDGRGSETQYF.